The subject of this entry is one T cell receptor beta chain. The record originates from a study of radiation and T cells in renal cell carcinoma. Time point reported: blood 4 weeks post-SBRT, at nephrectomy. Documented treatment: 15 Gy SBRT to primary tumor, nephrectomy 4 weeks later. This CDR3 spans 16 amino acids. Per the germline V gene, CDR1 is MGHRA and CDR2 is YSYEKL. Trimming cost V 0 bases and J 5 bases, with 14 bases left between them. Measured with immunoSEQ multiplex PCR; TCRdb has only the in-frame clones, and not every one. The sample lists approximately 83,000 clones, around four fifths occurring once.

This TCR was recovered from a man in his forties or fifties with renal cell carcinoma. The specimen was blood, collected from a patient whose treatment included radiotherapy and nephrectomy. J is TRBJ1-5 and V is TRBV4-1; D is ambiguous. The CDR3 reads CASSQDGTGPYQPQHF. The CDR3 DNA sequence: TGCGCCAGCAGCCAAGACGGTACGGGTCCCTATCAGCCCCAGCATTTT.